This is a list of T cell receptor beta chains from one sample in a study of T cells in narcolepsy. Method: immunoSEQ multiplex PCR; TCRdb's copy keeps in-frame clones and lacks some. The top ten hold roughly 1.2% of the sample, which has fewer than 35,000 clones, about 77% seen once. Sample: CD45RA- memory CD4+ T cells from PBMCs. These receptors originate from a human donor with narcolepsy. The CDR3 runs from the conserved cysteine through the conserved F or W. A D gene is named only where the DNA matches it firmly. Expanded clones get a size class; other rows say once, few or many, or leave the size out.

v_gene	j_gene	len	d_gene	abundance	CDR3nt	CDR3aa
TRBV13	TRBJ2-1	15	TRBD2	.	TGTGCCAGCAGCGTGACGGGGGGGCCGAGAGATGAGCAGTTCTTC	CASSVTGGPRDEQFF
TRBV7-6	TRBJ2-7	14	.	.	TGTGCCAGCAGCTTATTTCCACAGGCCTACGAGCAGTACTTC	CASSLFPQAYEQYF
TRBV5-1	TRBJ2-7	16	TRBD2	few	TGCGCCAGCAGCTTCATGGCTAGCGGGAGGGCCAGGGAGCAGTACTTC	CASSFMASGRAREQYF
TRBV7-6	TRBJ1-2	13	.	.	TGTGCCAGCAGCTTAGCCGGGACAAGTGGCTACACCTTC	CASSLAGTSGYTF
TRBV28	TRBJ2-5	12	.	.	TGTGCCAGCAGTTTACCACAACAGACCCAGTACTTC	CASSLPQQTQYF
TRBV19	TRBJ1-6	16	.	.	TGTGCCAGTAGTGGTCCGGGGAACTCCTATAATTCACCCCTCCACTTT	CASSGPGNSYNSPLHF
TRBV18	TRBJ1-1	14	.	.	TGTGCCAGCTCACCTTCGGGGTTAAACACTGAAGCTTTCTTT	CASSPSGLNTEAFF
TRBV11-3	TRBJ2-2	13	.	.	TGTGCCAGCAGCTTAATTCGGGCCGGGGAGCTGTTTTTT	CASSLIRAGELFF
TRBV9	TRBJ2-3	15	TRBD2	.	TGTGCCAGCAGCGGAACTAGCGGGGGTCCAGATACGCAGTATTTT	CASSGTSGGPDTQYF
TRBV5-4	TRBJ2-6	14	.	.	TGTGCCAGCAGTTTAGTGCCTGGGGCCAACGTCCTGACTTTC	CASSLVPGANVLTF
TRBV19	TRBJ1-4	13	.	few	TGTGCCAGTAGCCGGGAGACTAATGAAAAACTGTTTTTT	CASSRETNEKLFF
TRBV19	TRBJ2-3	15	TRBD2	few	TGTGCCAGCTCCCTGAGGGCGGGAGGCACAGATACGCAGTATTTT	CASSLRAGGTDTQYF
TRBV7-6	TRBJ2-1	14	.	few	TGTGCCAGCAGCTCCGCCGGCATATTGAATGAGCAGTTCTTC	CASSSAGILNEQFF
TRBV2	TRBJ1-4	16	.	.	TGTGCCAGCAGTGTCCGTGACGCGTATCCCAATGAAAAACTGTTTTTT	CASSVRDAYPNEKLFF
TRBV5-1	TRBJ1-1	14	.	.	TGCGCCAGCAGCTTGGCCGAGGGTAGCACTGAAGCTTTCTTT	CASSLAEGSTEAFF
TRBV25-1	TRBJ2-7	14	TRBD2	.	TGTGCCAGCAGCCTACCGGGACTAGGGCGCGAGCAGTACTTC	CASSLPGLGREQYF
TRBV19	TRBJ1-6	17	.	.	TGTGCCAGTAGTCAGGCGAGCCTTAGCTCCTATAATTCACCCCTCCACTTT	CASSQASLSSYNSPLHF
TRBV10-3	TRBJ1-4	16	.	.	TGTGCCATCAGTGGACAGGCGTTAGGGGCTAATGAAAAACTGTTTTTT	CAISGQALGANEKLFF
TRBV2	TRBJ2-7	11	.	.	TGTGCCAGCAGTGTTCGGTACGAGCAGTACTTC	CASSVRYEQYF
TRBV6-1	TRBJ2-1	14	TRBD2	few	TGTGCCACGGTTCTAGCGGGGGCTCACAATGAGCAGTTCTTC	CATVLAGAHNEQFF
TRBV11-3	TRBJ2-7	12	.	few	TGTGCCAGCAGCGACAGCACCTACGAGCAGTACTTC	CASSDSTYEQYF
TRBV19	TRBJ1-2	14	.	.	TGTGCCAGTAGTATCAGGCAGGGACACTATGGCTACACCTTC	CASSIRQGHYGYTF
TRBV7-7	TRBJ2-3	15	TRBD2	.	TGTGCCAGCAGCTTAGGCGGGGGGGCCCCAGATACGCAGTATTTT	CASSLGGGAPDTQYF
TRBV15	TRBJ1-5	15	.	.	TGTGCCACCAGCTCAACAAATAAGGGTGGCCAGCCCCAGCATTTT	CATSSTNKGGQPQHF
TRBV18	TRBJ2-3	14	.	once	TGTGCCAGCTCACTATCTAGCGGCACAGATACGCAGTATTTT	CASSLSSGTDTQYF
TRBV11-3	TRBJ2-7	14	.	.	TGTGCCAGCAGCGAGGGTGGAAGCTCCTACGAGCAGTACTTC	CASSEGGSSYEQYF
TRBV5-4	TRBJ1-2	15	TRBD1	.	TGTGCCAGCAGCCTGGCAGGGGGCGACCCCTATGGCTACACCTTC	CASSLAGGDPYGYTF
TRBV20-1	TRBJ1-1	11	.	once	TGCAGTGCTTACCTGAACACTGAAGCTTTCTTT	CSAYLNTEAFF
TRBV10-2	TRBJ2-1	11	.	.	TGCGCCAGCAGTGGGGTAAATGAGCAGTTCTTC	CASSGVNEQFF
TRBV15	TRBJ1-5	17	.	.	TGTGCCACCAGCAGAGATCTTAGGCCCCCCCGGCAGCAGCCCCAGCATTTT	CATSRDLRPPRQQPQHF
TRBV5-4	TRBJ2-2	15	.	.	TGTGCCAGCAGCTTGGATGGGGACAACGGCGGGGAGCTGTTTTTT	CASSLDGDNGGELFF
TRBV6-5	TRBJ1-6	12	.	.	TGTGCCAGCAGTCAGGGAAATTCACCCCTCCACTTT	CASSQGNSPLHF
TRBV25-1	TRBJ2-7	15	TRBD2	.	TGTGCCAGCAGGGGCCAGCGGGAGGGCCTCTACGAGCAGTACTTC	CASRGQREGLYEQYF
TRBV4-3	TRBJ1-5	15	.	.	TGCGCCAGCAGCCAGGTGGGACACGTCGCACAGCCCCAGCATTTT	CASSQVGHVAQPQHF
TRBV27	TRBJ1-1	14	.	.	TGTGCCAGCAGTACCTCCGGGGGCGCAAATGAAGCTTTCTTT	CASSTSGGANEAFF
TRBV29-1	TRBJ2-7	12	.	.	TGCAGCGTCATCGACGGTACCTACGAGCAGTACTTC	CSVIDGTYEQYF
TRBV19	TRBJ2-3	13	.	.	TGTGCCAGTAGTATAGGACGGGGAGATACGCAGTATTTT	CASSIGRGDTQYF
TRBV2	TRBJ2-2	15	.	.	TGTGCCAGCAGTTTGAGCAGAATGAACACCGGGGAGCTGTTTTTT	CASSLSRMNTGELFF
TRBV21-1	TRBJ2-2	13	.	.	TGTGCCAGCAGCAAAGGGGCCCCCGGGGAGCTGTTTTTT	CASSKGAPGELFF
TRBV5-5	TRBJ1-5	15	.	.	TGTGCCAGCAGCTTGGGTGGGGCTGGGGGTCAGCCCCAGCATTTT	CASSLGGAGGQPQHF
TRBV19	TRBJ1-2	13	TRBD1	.	TGTGCCAGTAGTATACAGGGGGTCTATGGCTACACCTTC	CASSIQGVYGYTF
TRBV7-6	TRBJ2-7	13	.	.	TGTGCCAGCAGCTTATCGGGGGAAGGCGAGCAGTACTTC	CASSLSGEGEQYF
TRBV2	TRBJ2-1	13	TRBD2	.	TGTGCCAGCAGTGGGACTAGCGGGGGGAAGCAGTTCTTC	CASSGTSGGKQFF
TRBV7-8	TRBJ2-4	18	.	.	TGTGCCAGCAGCCCCCGACCAGGACAGCCGGGGGGCAAAAACATTCAGTACTTC	CASSPRPGQPGGKNIQYF
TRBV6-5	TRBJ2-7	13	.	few	TGTGCCAGCAGTGGAGGGGGGCTTAACGAGCAGTACTTC	CASSGGGLNEQYF
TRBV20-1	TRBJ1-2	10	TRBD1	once	TGCAGTGCGGGGGACAGCTACTACACCTTC	CSAGDSYYTF
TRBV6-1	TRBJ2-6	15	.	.	TGTGCCAGCAGCCGAAGGGGTACTTTGGCCAACGTCCTGACTTTC	CASSRRGTLANVLTF
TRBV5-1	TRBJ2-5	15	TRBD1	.	TGCGCCAGCAGCTTGGGGGACAGGTTCCCTAGTGAGCAGTACTTC	CASSLGDRFPSEQYF
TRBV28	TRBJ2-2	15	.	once	TGTGCCAGCAGTTTAGGGCATTTGAACACCGGGGAGCTGTTTTTT	CASSLGHLNTGELFF
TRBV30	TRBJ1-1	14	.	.	TGTGCCTGGAGTGTAGGACGGTCGAACACTGAAGCTTTCTTT	CAWSVGRSNTEAFF
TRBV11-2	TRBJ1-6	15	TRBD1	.	TGTGCCAGCAGCTTAGAAAGGACAGGGGGGTCACCCCTCCACTTT	CASSLERTGGSPLHF
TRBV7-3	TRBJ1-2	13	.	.	TGTGCCAGCAGCCGTGGACCCGGCTATGGCTACACCTTC	CASSRGPGYGYTF
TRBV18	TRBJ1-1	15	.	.	TGTGCCAGCTCACTACGGACGGACTTTAACACTGAAGCTTTCTTT	CASSLRTDFNTEAFF